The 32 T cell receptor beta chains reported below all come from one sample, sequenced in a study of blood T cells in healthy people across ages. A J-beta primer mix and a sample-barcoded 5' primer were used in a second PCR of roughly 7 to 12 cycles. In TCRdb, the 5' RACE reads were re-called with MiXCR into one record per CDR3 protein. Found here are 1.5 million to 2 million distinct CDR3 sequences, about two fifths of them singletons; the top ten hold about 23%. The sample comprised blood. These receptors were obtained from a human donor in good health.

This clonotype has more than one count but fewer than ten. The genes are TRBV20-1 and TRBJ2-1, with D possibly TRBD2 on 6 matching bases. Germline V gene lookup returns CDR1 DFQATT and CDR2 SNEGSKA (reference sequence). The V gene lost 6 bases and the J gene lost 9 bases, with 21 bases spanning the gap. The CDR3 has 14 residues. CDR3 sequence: CSADVNFSGPEQFF. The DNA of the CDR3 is TGCAGTGCAGACGTCAACTTTAGCGGCCCTGAGCAGTTCTTC.

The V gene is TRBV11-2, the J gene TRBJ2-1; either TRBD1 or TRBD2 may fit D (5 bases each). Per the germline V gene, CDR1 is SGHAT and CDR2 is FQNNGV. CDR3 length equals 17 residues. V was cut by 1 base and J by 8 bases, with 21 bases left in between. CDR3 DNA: TGTGCCAGCAGCTTAGGGACGGGTGGGTCTAGCAGGGATGAGCAGTTCTTC. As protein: CASSLGTGGSSRDEQFF.

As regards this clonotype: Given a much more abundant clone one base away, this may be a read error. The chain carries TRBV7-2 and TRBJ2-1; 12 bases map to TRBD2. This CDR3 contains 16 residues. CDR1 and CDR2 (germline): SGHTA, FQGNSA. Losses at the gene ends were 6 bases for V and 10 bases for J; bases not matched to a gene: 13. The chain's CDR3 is CASRLRASGGAGEQFF. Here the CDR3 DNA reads TGTGCCAGCAGGCTCAGGGCTAGCGGGGGGGCTGGCGAGCAGTTCTTC.

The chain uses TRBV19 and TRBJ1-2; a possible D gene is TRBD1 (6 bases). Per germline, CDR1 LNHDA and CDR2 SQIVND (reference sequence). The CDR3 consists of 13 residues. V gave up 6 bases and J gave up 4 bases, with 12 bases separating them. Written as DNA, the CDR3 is TGTGCCAGTAGGTGGGGGCGCGGCTATGGCTACACCTTC. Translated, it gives CASRWGRGYGYTF.

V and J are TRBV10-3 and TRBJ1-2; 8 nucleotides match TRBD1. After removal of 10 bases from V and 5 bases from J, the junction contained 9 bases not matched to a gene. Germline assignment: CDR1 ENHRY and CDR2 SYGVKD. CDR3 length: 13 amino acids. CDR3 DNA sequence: TGTGCCAGTACCGGGACAGGCGATTATGGCTACACCTTC. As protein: CASTGTGDYGYTF.

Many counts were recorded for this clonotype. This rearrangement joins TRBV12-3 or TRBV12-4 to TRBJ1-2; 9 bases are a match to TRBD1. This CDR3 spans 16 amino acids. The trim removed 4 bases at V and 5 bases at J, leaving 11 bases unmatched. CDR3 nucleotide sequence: TGTGCCAGCAGTTCCCGGGACAGGGTTCGATGGTATGGCTACACCTTC. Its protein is CASSSRDRVRWYGYTF.

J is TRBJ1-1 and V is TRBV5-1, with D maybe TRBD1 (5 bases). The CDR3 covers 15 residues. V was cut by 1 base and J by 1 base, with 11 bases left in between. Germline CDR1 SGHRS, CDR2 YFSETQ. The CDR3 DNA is TGCGCCAGCAGCTTGTTCCGCCAGGGGAACACTGAAGCTTTCTTT. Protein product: CASSLFRQGNTEAFF. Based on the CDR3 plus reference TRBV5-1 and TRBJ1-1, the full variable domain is KAGVTQTPRYLIKTRGQQVTLSCSPISGHRSVSWYQQTPGQGLQFLFEYFSETQRNKGNFPGRFSGRQFSNSRSEMNVSTLELGDSALYLCASSLFRQGNTEAFFGQGTRLTVV.

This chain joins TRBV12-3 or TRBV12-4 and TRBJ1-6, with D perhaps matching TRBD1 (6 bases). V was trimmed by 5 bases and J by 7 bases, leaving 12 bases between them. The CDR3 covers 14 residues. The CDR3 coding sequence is TGTGCCAGCAGTCAACAGGGTGGGAATTCACCCCTCCACTTT. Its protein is CASSQQGGNSPLHF.

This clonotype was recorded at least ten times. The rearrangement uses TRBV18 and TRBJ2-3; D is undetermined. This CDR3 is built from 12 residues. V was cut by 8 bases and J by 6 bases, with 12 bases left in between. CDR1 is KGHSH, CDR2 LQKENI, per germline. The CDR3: CASSPNGDTQYF. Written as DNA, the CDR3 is TGTGCCAGCAGTCCCAACGGGGATACGCAGTATTTT.

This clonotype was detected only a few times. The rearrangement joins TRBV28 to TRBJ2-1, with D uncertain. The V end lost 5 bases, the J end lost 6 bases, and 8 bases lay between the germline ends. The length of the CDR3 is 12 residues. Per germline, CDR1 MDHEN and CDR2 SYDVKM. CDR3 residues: CASSPPFNEQFF. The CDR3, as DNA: TGTGCCAGCAGTCCCCCTTTCAATGAGCAGTTCTTC.

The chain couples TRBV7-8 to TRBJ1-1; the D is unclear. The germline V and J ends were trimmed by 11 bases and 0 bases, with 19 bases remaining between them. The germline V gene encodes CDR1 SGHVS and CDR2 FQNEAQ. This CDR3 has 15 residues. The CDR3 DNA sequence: TGTGCCTCGCCGGGCGCTAGGGTCCTGAACACTGAAGCTTTCTTT. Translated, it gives CASPGARVLNTEAFF.

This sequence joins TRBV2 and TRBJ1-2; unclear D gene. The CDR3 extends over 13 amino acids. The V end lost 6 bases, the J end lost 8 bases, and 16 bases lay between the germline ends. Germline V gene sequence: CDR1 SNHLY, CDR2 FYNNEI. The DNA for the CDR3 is TGTGCCAGCAGCTACGACAAGGCGAGGGGCTACACCTTC. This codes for CASSYDKARGYTF.

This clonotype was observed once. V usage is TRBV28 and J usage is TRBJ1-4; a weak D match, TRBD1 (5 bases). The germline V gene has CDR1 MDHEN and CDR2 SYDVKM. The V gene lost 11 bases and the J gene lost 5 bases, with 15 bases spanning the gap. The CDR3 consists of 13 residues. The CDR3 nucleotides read TGTGCCGTAGACTGGGGCATGAATGAAAAACTGTTTTTT. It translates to CAVDWGMNEKLFF. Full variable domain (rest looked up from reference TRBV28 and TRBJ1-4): DVKVTQSSRYLVKRTGEKVFLECVQDMDHENMFWYRQDPGLGLRLIYFSYDVKMKEKGDIPEGYSVSREKKERFSLILESASTNQTSMYLCAVDWGMNEKLFFGSGTQLSVL.

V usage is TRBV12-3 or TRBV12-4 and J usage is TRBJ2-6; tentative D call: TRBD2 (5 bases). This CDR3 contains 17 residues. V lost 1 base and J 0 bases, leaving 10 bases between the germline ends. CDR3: CASSLGGGDSGANVLTF. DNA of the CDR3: TGTGCCAGCAGTTTAGGCGGAGGAGACTCTGGGGCCAACGTCCTGACTTTC.

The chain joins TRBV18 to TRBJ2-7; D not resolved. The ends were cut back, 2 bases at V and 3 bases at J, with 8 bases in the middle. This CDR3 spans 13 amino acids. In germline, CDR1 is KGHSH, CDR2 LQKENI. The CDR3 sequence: CASSPDQIYEQYF. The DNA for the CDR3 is TGTGCCAGCTCACCAGATCAAATCTACGAGCAGTACTTC.

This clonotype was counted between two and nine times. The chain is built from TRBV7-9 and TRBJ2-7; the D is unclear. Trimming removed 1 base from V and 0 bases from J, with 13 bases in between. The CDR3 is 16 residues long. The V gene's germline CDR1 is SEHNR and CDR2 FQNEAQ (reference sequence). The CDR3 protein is CASSLGSSLSSYEQYF. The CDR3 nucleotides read TGTGCCAGCAGCTTAGGGAGCAGCCTAAGCTCCTACGAGCAGTACTTC.

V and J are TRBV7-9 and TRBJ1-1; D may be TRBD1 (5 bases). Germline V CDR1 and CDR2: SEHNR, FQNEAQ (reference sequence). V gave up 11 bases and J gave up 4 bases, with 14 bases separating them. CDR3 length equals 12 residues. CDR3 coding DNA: TGTGCCGGGACCCAGGGTTCCACTGAAGCTTTCTTT. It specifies CAGTQGSTEAFF.

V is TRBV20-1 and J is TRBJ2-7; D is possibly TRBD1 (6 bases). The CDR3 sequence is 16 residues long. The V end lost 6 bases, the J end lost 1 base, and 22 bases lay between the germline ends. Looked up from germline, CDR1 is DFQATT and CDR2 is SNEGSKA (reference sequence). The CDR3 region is CSALIPRPGTSYEQYF. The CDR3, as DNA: TGCAGTGCCTTAATCCCTCGTCCCGGGACATCCTACGAGCAGTACTTC.

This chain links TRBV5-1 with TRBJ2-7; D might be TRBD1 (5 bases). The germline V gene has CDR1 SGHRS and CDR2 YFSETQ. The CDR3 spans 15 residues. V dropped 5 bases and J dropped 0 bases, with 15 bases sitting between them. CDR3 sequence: CASRVGATSSYEQYF. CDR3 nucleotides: TGCGCCAGCAGAGTTGGGGCAACGAGCTCCTACGAGCAGTACTTC.

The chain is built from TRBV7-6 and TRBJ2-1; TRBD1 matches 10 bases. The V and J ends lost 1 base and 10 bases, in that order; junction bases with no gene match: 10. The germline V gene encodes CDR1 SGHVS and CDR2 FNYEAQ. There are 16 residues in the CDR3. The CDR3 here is CASSLVGTGDLDEQFF. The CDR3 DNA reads TGTGCCAGCAGCTTAGTCGGGACAGGGGACCTCGACGAGCAGTTCTTC.

The DNA of the CDR3 is TGTGCCAGCAGTTTCCCAGAAGGGGCCTACGAGCAGTACTTC. Protein product: CASSFPEGAYEQYF. This rearrangement joins TRBV6-6 to TRBJ2-7, with D tentatively TRBD1 (5 bases). The CDR3 spans 14 residues. Trimming took 4 bases from V and 2 from J, leaving 12 bases between them. Germline-derived CDR1 and CDR2 are MNHNY and SVGAGI (reference sequence).

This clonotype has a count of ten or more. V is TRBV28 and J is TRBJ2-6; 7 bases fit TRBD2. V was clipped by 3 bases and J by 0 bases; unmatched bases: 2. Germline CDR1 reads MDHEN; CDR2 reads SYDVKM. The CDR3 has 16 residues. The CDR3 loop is CASSFGGNSGANVLTF. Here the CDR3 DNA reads TGTGCCAGCAGTTTCGGGGGGAACTCTGGGGCCAACGTCCTGACTTTC.

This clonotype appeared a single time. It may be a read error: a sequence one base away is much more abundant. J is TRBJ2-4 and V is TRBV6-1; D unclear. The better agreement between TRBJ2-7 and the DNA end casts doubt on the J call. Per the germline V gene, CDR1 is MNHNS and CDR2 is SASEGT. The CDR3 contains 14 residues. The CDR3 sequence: CASSNMGSAYEQYF. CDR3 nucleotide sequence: TGTGCCAGCAGTAATATGGGCAGTGCCTACGAGCAGTACTTC.

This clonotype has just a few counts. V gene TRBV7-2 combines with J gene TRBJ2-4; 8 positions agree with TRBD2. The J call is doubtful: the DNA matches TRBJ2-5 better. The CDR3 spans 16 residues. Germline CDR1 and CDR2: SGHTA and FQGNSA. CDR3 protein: CASSLTGGARQETQYF. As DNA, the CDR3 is TGTGCCAGCAGCTTAACGGGGGGGGCTCGCCAAGAGACCCAGTACTTC.

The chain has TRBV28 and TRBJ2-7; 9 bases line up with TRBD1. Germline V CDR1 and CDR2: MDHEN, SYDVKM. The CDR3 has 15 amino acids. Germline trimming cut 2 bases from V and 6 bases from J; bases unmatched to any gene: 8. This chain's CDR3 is CASSLRGGQGSEQYF. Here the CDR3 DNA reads TGTGCCAGCAGTTTAAGGGGGGGACAGGGTAGCGAGCAGTACTTC.

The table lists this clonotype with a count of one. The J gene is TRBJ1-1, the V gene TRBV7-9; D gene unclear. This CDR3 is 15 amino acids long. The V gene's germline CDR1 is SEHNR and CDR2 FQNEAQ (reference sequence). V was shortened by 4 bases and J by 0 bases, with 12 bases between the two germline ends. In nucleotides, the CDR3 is TGTGCCAGCAGCTACCCGACAAGCATGAACACTGAAGCTTTCTTT. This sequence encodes CASSYPTSMNTEAFF.

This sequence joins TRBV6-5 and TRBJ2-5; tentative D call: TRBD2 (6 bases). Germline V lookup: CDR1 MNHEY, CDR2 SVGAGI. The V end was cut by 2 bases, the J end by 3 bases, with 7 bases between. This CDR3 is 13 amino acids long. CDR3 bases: TGTGCCAGCAGTTACGGGGAGGAAGAGACCCAGTACTTC. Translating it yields CASSYGEEETQYF.

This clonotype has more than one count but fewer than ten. The CDR3 region is CASGGGDEQFF. The CDR3 DNA reads TGTGCCAGCGGGGGGGGGGATGAGCAGTTCTTC. The gene calls are TRBV25-1 and TRBJ2-1; 7 nucleotides line up with TRBD2. Trimming removed 8 bases from V and 8 bases from J; junction bases left unmatched: 3. Germline lookup yields CDR1 MGHDK and CDR2 SYGVNS. The CDR3 sequence is 11 residues long. The whole variable domain, filled in from reference TRBV25-1 and TRBJ2-1, reads EADIYQTPRYLVIGTGKKITLECSQTMGHDKMYWYQQDPGMELHLIHYSYGVNSTEKGDLSSESTVSRIRTEHFPLTLESARPSHTSQYLCASGGGDEQFFGPGTRLTVL.

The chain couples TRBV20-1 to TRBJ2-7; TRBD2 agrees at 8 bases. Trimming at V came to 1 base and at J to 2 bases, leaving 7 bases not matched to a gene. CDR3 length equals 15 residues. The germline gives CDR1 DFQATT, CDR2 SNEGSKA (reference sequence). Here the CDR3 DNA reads TGCAGTGCTAGAGCCCGGGAGGGGTTCACCTACGAGCAGTACTTC. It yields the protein CSARAREGFTYEQYF.

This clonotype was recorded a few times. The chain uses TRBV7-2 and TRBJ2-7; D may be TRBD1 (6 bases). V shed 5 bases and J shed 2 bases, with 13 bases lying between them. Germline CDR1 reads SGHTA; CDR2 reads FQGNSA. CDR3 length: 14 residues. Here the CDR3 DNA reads TGTGCCAGCAGCCGAGACAGGTTAACCTACGAGCAGTACTTC. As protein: CASSRDRLTYEQYF.

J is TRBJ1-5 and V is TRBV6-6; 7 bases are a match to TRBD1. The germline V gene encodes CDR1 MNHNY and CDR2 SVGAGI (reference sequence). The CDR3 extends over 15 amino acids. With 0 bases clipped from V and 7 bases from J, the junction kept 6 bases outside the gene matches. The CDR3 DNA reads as TGTGCCAGCAGTTACTCGGGAGGGGGCGGACAGCCCCAGCATTTT. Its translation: CASSYSGGGGQPQHF.

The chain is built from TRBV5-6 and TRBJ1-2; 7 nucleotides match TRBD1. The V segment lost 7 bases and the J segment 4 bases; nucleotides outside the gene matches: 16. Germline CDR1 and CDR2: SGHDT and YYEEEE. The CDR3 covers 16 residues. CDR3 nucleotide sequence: TGTGCCAGCGGACTATACCGGGACAGCCTATTCTATGGCTACACCTTC. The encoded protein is CASGLYRDSLFYGYTF.